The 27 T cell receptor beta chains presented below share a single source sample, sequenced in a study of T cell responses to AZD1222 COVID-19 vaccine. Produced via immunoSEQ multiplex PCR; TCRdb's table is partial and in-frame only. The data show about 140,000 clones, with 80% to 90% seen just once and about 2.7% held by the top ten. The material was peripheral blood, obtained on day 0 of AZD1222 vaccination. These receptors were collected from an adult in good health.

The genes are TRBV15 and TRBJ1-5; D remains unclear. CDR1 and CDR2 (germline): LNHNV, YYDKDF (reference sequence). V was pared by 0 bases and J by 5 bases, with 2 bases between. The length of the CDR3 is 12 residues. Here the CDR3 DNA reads TGTGCCACCAGCAGAGACTATCAGCCCCAGCATTTT. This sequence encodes CATSRDYQPQHF.

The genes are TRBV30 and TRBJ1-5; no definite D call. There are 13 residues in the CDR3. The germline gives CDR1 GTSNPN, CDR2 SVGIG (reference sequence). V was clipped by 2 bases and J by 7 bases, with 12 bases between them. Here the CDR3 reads CAWSPSRIQPQHF. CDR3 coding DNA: TGTGCCTGGAGTCCAAGTAGAATCCAGCCCCAGCATTTT.

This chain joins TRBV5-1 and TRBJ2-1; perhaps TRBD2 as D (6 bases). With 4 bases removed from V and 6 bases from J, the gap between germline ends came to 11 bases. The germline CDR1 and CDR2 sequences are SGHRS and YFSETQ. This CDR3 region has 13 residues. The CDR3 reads CASSIGTVNEQFF. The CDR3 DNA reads TGCGCCAGCAGCATAGGGACTGTCAATGAGCAGTTCTTC.

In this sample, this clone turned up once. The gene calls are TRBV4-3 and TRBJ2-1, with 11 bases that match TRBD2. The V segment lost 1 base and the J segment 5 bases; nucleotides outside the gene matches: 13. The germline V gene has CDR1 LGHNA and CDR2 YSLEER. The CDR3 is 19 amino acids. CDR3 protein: CASSQVVAGGPNSDNEQFF. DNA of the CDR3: TGCGCCAGCAGCCAAGTCGTAGCGGGGGGGCCGAACAGCGACAATGAGCAGTTCTTC.

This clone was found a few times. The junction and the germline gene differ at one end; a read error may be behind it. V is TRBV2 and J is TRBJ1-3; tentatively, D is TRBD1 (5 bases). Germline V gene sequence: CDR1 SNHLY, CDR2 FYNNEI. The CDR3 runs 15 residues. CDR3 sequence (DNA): TGTGCCAGCAGGGAAGAACAGGCGTCTGGAAACACCATATATTTT. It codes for CASREEQASGNTIYF.

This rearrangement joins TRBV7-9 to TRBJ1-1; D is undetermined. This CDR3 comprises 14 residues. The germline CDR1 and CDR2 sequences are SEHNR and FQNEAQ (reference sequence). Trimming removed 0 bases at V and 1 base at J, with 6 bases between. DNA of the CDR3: TGTGCCAGCAGCTTAGCGCACCAGAACACTGAAGCTTTCTTT. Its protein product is CASSLAHQNTEAFF.

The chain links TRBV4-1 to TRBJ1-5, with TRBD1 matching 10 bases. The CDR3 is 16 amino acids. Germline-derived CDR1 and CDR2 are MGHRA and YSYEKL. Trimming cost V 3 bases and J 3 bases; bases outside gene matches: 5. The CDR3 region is CASSQGDRGPNQPQHF. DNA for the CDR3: TGCGCCAGCAGCCAGGGCGACAGGGGGCCCAATCAGCCCCAGCATTTT.

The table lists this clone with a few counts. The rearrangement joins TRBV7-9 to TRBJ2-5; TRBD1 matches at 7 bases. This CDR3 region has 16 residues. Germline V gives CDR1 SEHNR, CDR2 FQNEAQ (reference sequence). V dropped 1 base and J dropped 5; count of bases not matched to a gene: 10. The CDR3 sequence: CASSLGMGTARETQYF. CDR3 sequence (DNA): TGTGCCAGCAGCTTAGGAATGGGGACAGCCAGGGAGACCCAGTACTTC.

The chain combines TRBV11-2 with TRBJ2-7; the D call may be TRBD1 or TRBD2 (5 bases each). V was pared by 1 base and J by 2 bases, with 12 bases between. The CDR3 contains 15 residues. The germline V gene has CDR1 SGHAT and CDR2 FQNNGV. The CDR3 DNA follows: TGTGCCAGCAGCTTAGGGTTGGGGGTAACCTACGAGCAGTACTTC. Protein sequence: CASSLGLGVTYEQYF.

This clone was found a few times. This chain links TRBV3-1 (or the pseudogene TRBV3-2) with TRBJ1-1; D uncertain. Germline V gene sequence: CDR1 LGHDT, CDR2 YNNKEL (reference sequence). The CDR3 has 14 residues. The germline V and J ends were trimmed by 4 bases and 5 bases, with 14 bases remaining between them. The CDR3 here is CASSPLAFGTEAFF. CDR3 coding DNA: TGTGCCAGCAGCCCCCTTGCTTTCGGAACTGAAGCTTTCTTT.

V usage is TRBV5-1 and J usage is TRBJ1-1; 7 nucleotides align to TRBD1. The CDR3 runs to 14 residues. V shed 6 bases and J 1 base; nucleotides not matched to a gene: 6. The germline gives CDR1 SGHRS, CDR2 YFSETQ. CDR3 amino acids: CASNPGQTNTEAFF. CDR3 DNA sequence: TGCGCCAGCAATCCGGGACAGACGAACACTGAAGCTTTCTTT. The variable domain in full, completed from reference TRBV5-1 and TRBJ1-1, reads KAGVTQTPRYLIKTRGQQVTLSCSPISGHRSVSWYQQTPGQGLQFLFEYFSETQRNKGNFPGRFSGRQFSNSRSEMNVSTLELGDSALYLCASNPGQTNTEAFFGQGTRLTVV.

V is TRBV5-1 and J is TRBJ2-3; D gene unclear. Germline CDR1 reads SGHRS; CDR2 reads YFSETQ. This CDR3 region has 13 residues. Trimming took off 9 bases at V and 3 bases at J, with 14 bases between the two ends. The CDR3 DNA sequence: TGCGCCACCTGCCGGGTACGGACAGATACGCAGTATTTT. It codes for CATCRVRTDTQYF.

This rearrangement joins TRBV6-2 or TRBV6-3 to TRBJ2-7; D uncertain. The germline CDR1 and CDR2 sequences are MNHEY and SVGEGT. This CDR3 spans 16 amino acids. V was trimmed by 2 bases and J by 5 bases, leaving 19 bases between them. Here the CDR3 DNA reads TGTGCCAGCAGTTACAATAGTAATAGCCGGTTTGACGAGCAGTACTTC. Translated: CASSYNSNSRFDEQYF.

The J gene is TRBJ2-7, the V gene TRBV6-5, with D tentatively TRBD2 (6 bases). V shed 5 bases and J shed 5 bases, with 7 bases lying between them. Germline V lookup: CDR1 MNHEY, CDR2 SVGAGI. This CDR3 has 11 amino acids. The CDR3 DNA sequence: TGTGCCAGCAGTCTAGCGAACGAGCAGTACTTC. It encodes CASSLANEQYF.

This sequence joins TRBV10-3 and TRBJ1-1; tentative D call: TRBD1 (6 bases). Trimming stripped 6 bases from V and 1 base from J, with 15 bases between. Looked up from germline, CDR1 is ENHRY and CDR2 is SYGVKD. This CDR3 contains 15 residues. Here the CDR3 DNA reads TGTGCCATCAGACCACAGGGAACCGGGAACACTGAAGCTTTCTTT. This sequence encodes CAIRPQGTGNTEAFF.

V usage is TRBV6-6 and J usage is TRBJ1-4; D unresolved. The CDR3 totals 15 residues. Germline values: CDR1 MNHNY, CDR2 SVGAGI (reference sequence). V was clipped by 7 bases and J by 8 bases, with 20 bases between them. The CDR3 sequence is CASNQIQVPLEKLFF. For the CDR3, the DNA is TGTGCCAGCAACCAGATCCAGGTGCCCCTCGAAAAACTGTTTTTT.

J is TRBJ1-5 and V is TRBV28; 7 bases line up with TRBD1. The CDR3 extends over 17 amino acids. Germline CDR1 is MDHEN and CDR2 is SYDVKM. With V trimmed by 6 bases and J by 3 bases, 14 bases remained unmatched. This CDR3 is CASRRTTFGTDNQPQHF. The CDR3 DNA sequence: TGTGCCAGCAGACGAACCACCTTCGGGACAGACAATCAGCCCCAGCATTTT.

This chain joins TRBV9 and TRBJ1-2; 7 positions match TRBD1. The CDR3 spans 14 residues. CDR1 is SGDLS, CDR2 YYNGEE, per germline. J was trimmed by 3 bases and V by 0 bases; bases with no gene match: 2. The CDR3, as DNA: TGTGCCAGCAGCGTAGCTCAGGGGGACTATGGCTACACCTTC. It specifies CASSVAQGDYGYTF.

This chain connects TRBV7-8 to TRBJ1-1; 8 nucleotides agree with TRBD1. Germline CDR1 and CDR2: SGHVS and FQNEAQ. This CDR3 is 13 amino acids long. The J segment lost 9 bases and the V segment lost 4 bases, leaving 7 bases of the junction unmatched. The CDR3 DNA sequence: TGTGCCAGCAGCTCACGACAGGGGAAACAAGCTTTCTTT. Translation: CASSSRQGKQAFF.

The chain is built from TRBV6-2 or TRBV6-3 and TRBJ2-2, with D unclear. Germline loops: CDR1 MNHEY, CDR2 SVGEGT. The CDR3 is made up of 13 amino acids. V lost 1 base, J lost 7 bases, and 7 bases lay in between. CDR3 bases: TGTGCCAGCAGTTACTTGGGCCTCGGGGAGCTGTTTTTT. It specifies CASSYLGLGELFF.

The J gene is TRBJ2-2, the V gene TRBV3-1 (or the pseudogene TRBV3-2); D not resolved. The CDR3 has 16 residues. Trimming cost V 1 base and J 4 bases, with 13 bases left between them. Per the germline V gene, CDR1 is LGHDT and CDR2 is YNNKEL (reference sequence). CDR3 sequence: CASSQGSFRTTGELFF. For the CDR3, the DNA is TGTGCCAGCAGCCAAGGTAGTTTCAGAACCACCGGGGAGCTGTTTTTT.

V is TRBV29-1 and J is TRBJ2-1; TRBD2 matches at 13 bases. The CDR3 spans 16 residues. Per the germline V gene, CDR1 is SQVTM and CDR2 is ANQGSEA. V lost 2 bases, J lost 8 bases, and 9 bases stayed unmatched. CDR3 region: CSVERLAGGLLDEQFF. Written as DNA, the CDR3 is TGCAGCGTTGAACGACTAGCGGGAGGCTTACTGGATGAGCAGTTCTTC.

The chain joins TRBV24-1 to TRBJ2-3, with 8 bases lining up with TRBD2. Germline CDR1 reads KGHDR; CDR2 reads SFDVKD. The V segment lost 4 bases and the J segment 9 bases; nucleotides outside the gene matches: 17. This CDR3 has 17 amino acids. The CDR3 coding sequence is TGTGCCACCAGTGACCACCCCTCTAGCGGGCGGCGGGGCACGCAGTATTTT. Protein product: CATSDHPSSGRRGTQYF.

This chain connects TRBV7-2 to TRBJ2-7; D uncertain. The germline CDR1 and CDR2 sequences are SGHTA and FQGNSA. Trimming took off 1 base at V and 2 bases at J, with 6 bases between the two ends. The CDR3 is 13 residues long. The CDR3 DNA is TGTGCCAGCAGCTTAGGAGGCCCCTACGAGCAGTACTTC. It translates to CASSLGGPYEQYF.

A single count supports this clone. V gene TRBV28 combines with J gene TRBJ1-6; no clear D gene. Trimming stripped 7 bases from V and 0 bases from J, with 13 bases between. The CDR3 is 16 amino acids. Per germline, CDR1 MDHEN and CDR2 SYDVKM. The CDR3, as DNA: TGTGCCAGCATCGGTGCCGGGAGCTCCTATAATTCACCCCTCCACTTT. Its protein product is CASIGAGSSYNSPLHF.

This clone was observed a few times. The CDR3 sequence is CASSSRDGTFF. Written as DNA, the CDR3 is TGTGCCAGCAGTTCCCGGGACGGAACTTTCTTT. The rearrangement links TRBV12-3 or TRBV12-4 to TRBJ1-1, with D possibly TRBD1 on 5 matching bases. Trimming stripped 4 bases from V and 12 bases from J, with 12 bases between. This CDR3 is 11 amino acids long.

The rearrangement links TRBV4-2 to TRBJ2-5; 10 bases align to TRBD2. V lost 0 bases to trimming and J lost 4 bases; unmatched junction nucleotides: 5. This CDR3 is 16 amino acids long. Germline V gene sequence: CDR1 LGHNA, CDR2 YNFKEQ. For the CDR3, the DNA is TGTGCCAGCAGCCAAGATTTCACTAGCGGGACAGAGACCCAGTACTTC. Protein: CASSQDFTSGTETQYF.